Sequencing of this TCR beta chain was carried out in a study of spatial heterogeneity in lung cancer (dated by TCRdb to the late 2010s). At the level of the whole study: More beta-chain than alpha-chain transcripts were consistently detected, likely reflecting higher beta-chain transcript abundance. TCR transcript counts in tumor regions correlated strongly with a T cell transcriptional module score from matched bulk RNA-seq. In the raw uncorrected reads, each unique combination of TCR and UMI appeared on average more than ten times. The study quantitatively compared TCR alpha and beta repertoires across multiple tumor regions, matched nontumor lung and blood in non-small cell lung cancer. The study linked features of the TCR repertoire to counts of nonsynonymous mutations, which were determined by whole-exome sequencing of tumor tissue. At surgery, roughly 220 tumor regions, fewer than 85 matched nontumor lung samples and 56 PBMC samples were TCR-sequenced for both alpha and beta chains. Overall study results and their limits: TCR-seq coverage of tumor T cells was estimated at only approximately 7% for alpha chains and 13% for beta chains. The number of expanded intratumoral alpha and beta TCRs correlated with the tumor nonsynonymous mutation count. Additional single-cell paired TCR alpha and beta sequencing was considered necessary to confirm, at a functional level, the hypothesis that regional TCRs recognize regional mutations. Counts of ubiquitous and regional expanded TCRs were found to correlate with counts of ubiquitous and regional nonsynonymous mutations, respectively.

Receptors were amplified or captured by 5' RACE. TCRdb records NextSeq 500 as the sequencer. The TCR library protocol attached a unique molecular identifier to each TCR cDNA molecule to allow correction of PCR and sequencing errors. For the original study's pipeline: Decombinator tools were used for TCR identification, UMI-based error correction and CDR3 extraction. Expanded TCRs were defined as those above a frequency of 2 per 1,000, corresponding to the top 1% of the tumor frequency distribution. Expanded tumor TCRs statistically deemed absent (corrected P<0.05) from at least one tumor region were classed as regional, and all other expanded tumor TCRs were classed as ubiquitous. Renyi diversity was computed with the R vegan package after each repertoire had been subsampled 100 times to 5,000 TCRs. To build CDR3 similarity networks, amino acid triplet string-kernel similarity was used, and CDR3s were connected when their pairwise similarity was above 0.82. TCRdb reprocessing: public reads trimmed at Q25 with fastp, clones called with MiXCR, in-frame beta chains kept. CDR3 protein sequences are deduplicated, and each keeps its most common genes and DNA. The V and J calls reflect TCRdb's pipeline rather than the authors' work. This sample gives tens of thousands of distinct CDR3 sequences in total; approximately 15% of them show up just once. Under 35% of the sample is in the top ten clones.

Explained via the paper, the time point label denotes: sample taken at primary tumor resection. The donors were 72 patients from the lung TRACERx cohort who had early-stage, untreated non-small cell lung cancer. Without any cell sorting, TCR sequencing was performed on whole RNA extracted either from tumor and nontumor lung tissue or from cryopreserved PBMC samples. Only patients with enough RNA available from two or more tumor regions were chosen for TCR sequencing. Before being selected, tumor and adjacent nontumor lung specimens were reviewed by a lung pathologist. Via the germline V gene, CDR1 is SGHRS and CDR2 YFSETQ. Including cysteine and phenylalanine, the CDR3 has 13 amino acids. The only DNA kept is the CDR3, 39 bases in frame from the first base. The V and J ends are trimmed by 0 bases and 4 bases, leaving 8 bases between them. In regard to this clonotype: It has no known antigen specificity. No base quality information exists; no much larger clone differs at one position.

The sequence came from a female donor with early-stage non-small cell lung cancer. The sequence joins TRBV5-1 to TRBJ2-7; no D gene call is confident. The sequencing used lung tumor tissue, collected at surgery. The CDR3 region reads CASSLDVGYEQYF. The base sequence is TGCGCCAGCAGCTTGGACGTCGGTTACGAGCAGTACTTC.